The source of this T cell receptor beta chain is a study of T cell responses to AZD1222 COVID-19 vaccine. Study-level findings and limits: After the peak T cell response, and only then, were repertoires sampled.

Measured with immunoSEQ multiplex PCR; TCRdb has only the in-frame clones, and not every one. The sample includes around 150,000 clones, just over 90% seen only once; the top ten take more than 0.9%. With respect to this clone: Its antigen remains unidentified.

The CDR3 totals 15 residues. V lost 5 bases, J lost 4 bases, and 6 bases stayed unmatched. Germline loops: CDR1 MNHEY, CDR2 SMNVEV (reference sequence). The sequence was obtained from an adult who received the AZD1222 COVID-19 vaccine. The chain uses TRBV27 and TRBJ2-7; 12 nucleotides align to TRBD2. The starting material was peripheral blood, obtained 28 days after the second AZD1222 dose. As DNA, the CDR3 is TGTGCCAGCAGTCCCCAAGGACTAGCGGGGTACGAGCAGTACTTC. It translates to CASSPQGLAGYEQYF.